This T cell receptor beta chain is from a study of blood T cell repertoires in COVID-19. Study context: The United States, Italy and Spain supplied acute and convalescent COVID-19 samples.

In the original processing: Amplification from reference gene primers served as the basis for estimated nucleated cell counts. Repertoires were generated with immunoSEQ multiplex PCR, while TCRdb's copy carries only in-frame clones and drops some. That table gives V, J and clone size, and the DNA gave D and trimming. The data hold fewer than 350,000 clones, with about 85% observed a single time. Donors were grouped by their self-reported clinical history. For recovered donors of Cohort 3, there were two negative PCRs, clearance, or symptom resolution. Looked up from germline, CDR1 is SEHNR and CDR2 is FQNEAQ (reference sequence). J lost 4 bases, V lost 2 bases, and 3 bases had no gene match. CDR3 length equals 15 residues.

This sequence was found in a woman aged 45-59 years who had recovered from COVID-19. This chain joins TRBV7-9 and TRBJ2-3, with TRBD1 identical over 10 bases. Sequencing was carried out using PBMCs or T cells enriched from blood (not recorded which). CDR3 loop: CASSLRGQGPDTQYF. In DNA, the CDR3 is TGTGCCAGCAGCTTAAGGGGACAGGGGCCAGATACGCAGTATTTT.